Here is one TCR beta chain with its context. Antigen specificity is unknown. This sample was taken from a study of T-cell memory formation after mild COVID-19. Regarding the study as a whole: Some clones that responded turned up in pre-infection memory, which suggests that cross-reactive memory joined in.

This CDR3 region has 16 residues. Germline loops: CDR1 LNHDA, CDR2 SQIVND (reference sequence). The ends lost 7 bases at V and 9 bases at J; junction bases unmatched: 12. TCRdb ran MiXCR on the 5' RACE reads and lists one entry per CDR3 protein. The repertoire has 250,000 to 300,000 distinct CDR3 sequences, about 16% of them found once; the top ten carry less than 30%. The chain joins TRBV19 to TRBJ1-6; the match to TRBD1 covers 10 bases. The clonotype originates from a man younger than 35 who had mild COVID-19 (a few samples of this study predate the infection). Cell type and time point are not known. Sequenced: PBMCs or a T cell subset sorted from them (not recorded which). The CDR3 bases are TGTGCCAGTATGGAGGTCAGGACAGGGGGAATTTCACCCCTCCACTTT. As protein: CASMEVRTGGISPLHF.